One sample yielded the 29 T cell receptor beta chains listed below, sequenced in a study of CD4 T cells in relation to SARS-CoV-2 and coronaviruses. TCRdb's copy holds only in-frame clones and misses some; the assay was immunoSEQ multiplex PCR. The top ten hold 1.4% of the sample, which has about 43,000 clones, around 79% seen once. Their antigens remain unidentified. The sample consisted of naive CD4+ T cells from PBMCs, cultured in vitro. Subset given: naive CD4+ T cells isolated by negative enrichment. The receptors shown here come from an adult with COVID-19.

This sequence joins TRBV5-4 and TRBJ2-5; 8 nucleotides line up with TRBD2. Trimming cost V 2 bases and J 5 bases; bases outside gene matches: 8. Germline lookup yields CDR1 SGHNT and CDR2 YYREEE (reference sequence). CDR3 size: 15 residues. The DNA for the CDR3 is TGTGCCAGCAGCTTAGGCGGGACTAGGGGGGAGACCCAGTACTTC. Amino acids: CASSLGGTRGETQYF.

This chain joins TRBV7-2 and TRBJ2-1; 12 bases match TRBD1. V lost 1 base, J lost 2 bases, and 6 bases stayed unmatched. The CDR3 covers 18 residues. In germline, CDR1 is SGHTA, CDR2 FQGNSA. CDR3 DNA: TGTGCCAGCAGCTTAGTACCGGGACAGGGGGCGGCCTACAATGAGCAGTTCTTC. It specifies CASSLVPGQGAAYNEQFF.

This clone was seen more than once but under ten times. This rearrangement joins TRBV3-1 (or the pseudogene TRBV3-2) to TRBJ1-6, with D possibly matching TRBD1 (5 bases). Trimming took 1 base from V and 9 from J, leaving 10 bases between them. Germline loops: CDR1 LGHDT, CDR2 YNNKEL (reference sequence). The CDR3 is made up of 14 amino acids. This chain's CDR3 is CASSQVGDFSPLHF. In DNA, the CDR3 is TGTGCCAGCAGCCAAGTGGGGGATTTTTCACCCCTCCACTTT.

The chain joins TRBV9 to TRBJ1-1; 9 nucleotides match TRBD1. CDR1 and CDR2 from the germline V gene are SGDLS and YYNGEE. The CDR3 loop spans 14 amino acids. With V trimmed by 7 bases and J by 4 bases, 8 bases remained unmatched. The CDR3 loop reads CASGTGPRGTEAFF. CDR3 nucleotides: TGTGCCAGCGGGACAGGGCCCCGAGGCACTGAAGCTTTCTTT.

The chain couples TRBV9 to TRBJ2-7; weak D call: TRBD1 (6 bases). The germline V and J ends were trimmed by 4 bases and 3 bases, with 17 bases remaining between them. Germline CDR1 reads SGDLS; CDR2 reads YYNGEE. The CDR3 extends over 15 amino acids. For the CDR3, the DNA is TGTGCCAGCAGCCCAACTCCAGACAGGAGCTACGAGCAGTACTTC. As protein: CASSPTPDRSYEQYF.

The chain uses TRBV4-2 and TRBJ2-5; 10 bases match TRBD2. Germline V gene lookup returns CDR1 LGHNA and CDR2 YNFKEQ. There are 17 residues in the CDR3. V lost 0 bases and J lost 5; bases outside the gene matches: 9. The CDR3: CASSQDRASGSRETQYF. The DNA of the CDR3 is TGTGCCAGCAGCCAAGACAGGGCTAGCGGGAGCAGGGAGACCCAGTACTTC.

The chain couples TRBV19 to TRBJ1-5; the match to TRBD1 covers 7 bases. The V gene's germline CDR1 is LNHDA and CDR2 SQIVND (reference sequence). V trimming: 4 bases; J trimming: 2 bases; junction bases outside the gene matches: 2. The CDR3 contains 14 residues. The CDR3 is CASSTTGGNQPQHF. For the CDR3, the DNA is TGTGCCAGTAGTACTACAGGGGGCAATCAGCCCCAGCATTTT. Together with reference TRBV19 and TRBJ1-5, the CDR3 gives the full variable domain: DGGITQSPKYLFRKEGQNVTLSCEQNLNHDAMYWYRQDPGQGLRLIYYSQIVNDFQKGDIAEGYSVSREKKESFPLTVTSAQKNPTAFYLCASSTTGGNQPQHFGDGTRLSIL.

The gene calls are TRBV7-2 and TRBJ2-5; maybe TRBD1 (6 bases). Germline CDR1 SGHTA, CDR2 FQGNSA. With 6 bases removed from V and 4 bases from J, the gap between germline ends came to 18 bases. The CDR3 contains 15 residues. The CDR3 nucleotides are TGTGCCAGCAGGGTTGGGGGCTTTCTCGGAGAGACCCAGTACTTC. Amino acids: CASRVGGFLGETQYF. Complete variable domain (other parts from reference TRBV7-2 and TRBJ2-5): GAGVSQSPSNKVTEKGKDVELRCDPISGHTALYWYRQSLGQGLEFLIYFQGNSAPDKSGLPSDRFSAERTGGSVSTLTIQRTQQEDSAVYLCASRVGGFLGETQYFGPGTRLLVL.

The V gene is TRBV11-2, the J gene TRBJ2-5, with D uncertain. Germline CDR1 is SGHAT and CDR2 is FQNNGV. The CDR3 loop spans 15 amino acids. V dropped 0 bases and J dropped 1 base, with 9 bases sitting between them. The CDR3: CASSLEGQAQETQYF. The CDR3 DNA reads TGTGCCAGCAGCTTAGAGGGTCAGGCCCAAGAGACCCAGTACTTC.

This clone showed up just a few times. CDR3 amino acids: CATTGWNTEAFF. The CDR3 DNA follows: TGTGCCACGACAGGGTGGAACACTGAAGCTTTCTTT. This chain links TRBV19 with TRBJ1-1; 7 bases fit TRBD1. There are 12 residues in the CDR3. V was clipped by 10 bases and J by 1 base; unmatched bases: 3. Germline CDR1 reads LNHDA; CDR2 reads SQIVND (reference sequence).

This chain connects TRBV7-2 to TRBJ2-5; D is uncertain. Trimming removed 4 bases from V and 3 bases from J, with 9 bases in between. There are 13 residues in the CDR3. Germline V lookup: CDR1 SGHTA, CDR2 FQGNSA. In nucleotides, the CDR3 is TGTGCCAGCAGCTCGGGTTGGGAAGAGACCCAGTACTTC. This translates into CASSSGWEETQYF.

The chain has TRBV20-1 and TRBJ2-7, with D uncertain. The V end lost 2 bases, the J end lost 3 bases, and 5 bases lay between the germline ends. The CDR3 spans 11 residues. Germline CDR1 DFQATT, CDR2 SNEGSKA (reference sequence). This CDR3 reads CSARSSYEQYF. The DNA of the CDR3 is TGCAGTGCTAGATCGAGCTACGAGCAGTACTTC.

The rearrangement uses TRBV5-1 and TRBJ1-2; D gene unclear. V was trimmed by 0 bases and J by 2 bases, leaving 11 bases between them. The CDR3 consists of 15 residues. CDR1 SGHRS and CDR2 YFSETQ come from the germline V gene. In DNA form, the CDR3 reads TGCGCCAGCAGCTTGGCTGCGGCTCCGAACTATGGCTACACCTTC. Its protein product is CASSLAAAPNYGYTF.

CDR3 sequence reads: CSAMTGTVTDTQYF. Written as DNA, the CDR3 is TGCAGTGCCATGACCGGGACAGTCACAGATACGCAGTATTTT. The chain links TRBV29-1 to TRBJ2-3; 7 bases fit TRBD1. Germline V CDR1 and CDR2: SQVTM, ANQGSEA. The CDR3 is 14 amino acids.

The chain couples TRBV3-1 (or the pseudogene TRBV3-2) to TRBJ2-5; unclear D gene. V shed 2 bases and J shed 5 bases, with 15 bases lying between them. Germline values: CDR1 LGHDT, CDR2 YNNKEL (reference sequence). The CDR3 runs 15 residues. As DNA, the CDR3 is TGTGCCAGCAGCCAAAGATCCGTTGGCTGGGAGACCCAGTACTTC. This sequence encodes CASSQRSVGWETQYF.

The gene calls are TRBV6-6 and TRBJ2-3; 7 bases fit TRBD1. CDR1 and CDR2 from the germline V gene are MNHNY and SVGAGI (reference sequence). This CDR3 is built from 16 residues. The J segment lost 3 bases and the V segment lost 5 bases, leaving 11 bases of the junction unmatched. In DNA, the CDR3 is TGTGCCAGCAGTGGTCCTTTGGGCAGGGGGACAGATACGCAGTATTTT. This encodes CASSGPLGRGTDTQYF.

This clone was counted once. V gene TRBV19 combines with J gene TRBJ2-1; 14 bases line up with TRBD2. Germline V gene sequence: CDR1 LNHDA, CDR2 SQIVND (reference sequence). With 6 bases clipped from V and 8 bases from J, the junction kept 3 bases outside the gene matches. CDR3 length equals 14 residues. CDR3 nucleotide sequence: TGTGCCAGTAGAGGACTAGCGGGAGGCTATGAGCAGTTCTTC. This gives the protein CASRGLAGGYEQFF. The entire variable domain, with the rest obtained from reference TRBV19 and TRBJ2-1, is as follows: DGGITQSPKYLFRKEGQNVTLSCEQNLNHDAMYWYRQDPGQGLRLIYYSQIVNDFQKGDIAEGYSVSREKKESFPLTVTSAQKNPTAFYLCASRGLAGGYEQFFGPGTRLTVL.

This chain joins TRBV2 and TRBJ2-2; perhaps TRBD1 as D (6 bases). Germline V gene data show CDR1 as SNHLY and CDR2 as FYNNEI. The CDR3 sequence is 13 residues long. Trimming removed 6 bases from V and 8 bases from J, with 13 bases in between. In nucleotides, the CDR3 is TGTGCCAGCAGAGGGACATCGGGAGGGGAGCTGTTTTTT. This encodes CASRGTSGGELFF.

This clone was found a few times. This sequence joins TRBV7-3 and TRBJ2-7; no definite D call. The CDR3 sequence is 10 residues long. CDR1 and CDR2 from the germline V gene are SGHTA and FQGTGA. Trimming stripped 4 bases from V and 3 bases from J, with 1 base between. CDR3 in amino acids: CASSYYEQYF. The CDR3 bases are TGTGCCAGCAGCTACTACGAGCAGTACTTC.

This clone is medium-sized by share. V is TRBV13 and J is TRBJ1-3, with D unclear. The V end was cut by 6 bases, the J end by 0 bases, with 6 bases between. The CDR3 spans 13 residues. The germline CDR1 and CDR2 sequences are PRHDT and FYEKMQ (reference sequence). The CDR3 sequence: CASSVRSGNTIYF. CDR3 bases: TGTGCCAGCAGTGTCCGCTCTGGAAACACCATATATTTT. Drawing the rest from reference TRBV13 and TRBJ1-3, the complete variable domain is AAGVIQSPRHLIKEKRETATLKCYPIPRHDTVYWYQQGPGQDPQFLISFYEKMQSDKGSIPDRFSAQQFSDYHSELNMSSLELGDSALYFCASSVRSGNTIYFGEGSWLTVV.

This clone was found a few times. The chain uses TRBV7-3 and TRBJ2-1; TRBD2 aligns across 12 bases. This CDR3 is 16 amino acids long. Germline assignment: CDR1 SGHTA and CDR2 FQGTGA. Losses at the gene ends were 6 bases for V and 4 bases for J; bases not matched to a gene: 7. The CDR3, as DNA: TGTGCCAGCAGTAGAACCGGACTAGCGGGGTACAATGAGCAGTTCTTC. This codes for CASSRTGLAGYNEQFF.

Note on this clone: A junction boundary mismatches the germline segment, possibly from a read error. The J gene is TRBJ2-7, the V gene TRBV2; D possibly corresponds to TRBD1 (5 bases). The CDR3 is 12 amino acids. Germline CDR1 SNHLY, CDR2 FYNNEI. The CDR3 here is CASSRQSYGQYF. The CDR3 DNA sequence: TGTGCCAGCAGTAGACAGTCCTACGGGCAGTACTTC. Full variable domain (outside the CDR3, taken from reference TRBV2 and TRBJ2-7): EPEVTQTPSHQVTQMGQEVILRCVPISNHLYFYWYRQILGQKVEFLVSFYNNEISEKSEIFDDQFSVERPDGSNFTLKIRSTKLEDSAMYFCASSRQSYGQYFGPGTRLTVT.

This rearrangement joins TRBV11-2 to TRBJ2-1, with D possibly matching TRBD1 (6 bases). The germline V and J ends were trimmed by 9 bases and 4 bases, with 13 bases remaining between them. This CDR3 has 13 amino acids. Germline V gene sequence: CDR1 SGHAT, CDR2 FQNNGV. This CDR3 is CASLGTPYNEQFF. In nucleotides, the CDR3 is TGTGCCAGTCTAGGGACACCTTACAATGAGCAGTTCTTC.

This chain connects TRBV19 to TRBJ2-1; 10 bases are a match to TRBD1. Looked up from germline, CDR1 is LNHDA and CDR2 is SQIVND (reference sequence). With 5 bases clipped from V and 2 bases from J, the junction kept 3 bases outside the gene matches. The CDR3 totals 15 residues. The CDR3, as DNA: TGTGCCAGTAGTTTGACAGGGGGCCCCTACAATGAGCAGTTCTTC. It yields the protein CASSLTGGPYNEQFF.

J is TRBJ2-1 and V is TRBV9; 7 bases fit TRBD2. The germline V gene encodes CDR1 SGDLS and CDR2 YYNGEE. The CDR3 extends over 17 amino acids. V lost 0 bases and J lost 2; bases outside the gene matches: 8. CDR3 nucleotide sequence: TGTGCCAGCAGCGTAGAAGGGAGCGGGAAGGCCTACAATGAGCAGTTCTTC. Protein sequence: CASSVEGSGKAYNEQFF.

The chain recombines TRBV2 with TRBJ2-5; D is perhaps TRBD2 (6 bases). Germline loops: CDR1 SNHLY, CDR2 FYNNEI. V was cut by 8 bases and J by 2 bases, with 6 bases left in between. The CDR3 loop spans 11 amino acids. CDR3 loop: CASGRQETQYF. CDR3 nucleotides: TGTGCCAGCGGGAGGCAAGAGACCCAGTACTTC. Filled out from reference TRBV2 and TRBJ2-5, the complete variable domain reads EPEVTQTPSHQVTQMGQEVILRCVPISNHLYFYWYRQILGQKVEFLVSFYNNEISEKSEIFDDQFSVERPDGSNFTLKIRSTKLEDSAMYFCASGRQETQYFGPGTRLLVL.

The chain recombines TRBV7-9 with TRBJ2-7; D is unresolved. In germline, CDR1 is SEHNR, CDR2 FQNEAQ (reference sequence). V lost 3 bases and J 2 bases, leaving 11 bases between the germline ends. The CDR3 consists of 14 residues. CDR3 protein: CASSLTGTTYEQYF. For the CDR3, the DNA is TGTGCCAGCAGCTTGACTGGAACTACCTACGAGCAGTACTTC.

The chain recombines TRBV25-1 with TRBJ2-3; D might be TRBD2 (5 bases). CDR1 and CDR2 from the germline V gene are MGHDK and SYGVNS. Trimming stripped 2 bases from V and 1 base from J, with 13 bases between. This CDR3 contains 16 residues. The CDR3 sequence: CASSEAGNLGTDTQYF. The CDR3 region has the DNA TGTGCCAGCAGTGAAGCCGGGAACTTGGGCACAGATACGCAGTATTTT.

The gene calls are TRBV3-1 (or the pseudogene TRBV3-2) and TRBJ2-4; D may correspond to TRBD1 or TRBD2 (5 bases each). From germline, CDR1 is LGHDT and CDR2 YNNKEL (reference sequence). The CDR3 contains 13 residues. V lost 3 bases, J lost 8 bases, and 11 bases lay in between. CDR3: CASSQGVDDIQYF. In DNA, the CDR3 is TGTGCCAGCAGCCAGGGGGTTGACGACATTCAGTACTTC.